A selection of T cell receptor beta chains follows, all from one sample in a study of breast tumors, draining lymph nodes, adjacent tissues. TCRdb recomputed calls from the multiplex PCR reads with MiXCR, one row per CDR3 protein. The data contain a few hundred thousand distinct CDR3 sequences, less than 45% of them seen just once; the ten biggest clones take up approximately 4%. Source material: axillary lymph node tissue. These receptors were collected from a female donor with breast cancer. Some clones in this sample may be carry-over from other donors' samples. The CDR3 runs from the conserved cysteine through the conserved F or W. The D gene is left open where the match is weak. A clone size is listed for some rows: how often the clone was seen (once, few, many), or a class if it is expanded.

size: many
V: TRBV11-2
J: TRBJ2-5
D: TRBD2
DNA: TGTGCCAGCAGCGCCGGACTAGCGGAGACCCAGTACTTC
CDR3: CASSAGLAETQYF

size: many
V: TRBV4-3
J: TRBJ1-2
D: TRBD1
DNA: TGCGCCAGCAGCCAAGATCCCCAGGGGGCGGATGGCTACACCTTC
CDR3: CASSQDPQGADGYTF

size: many
V: TRBV6-5
J: TRBJ2-1
D: -
DNA: TGTGCCAGCAGTTACGGGGGAGCGTGGCTGAATGAGCAGTTCTTC
CDR3: CASSYGGAWLNEQFF

size: once
V: TRBV7-2
J: TRBJ2-5
D: TRBD1
DNA: TGTGCCAGCAGCCCAGGGACAGCTAATCAGCCCCAGTACTTC
CDR3: CASSPGTANQPQYF

size: -
V: TRBV9
J: TRBJ2-5
D: TRBD1
DNA: TGTGCCAGCAGCGTGGGACAGAGACAAGAGACCCAGTCCTTC
CDR3: CASSVGQRQETQSF

size: many
V: TRBV5-6
J: TRBJ1-6
D: TRBD1
DNA: TGTGCCAGCAGTTTCCGGGACAGGGGGCTGAATTCACCCCTCCACTTT
CDR3: CASSFRDRGLNSPLHF

size: few
V: TRBV6-5
J: TRBJ2-3
D: -
DNA: TGTGCCAGCACGCCCGGGGGTCTGAGCACAGATACGCAGTATTTT
CDR3: CASTPGGLSTDTQYF

size: many
V: TRBV29-1
J: TRBJ2-1
D: TRBD1
DNA: TGCAGCGCCAAGGACAGGGGTGAGCAGTTCTTC
CDR3: CSAKDRGEQFF

size: -
V: TRBV29-1
J: TRBJ2-7
D: -
DNA: TGCAGCCCCGACGGTACCTACGAGCAGTACTTC
CDR3: CSPDGTYEQYF

size: -
V: TRBV2
J: TRBJ1-5
D: -
DNA: TGTGCCAGCAGTCGGGAGGGAGTCAATCAGCCCCAGCATTTT
CDR3: CASSREGVNQPQHF

size: many
V: TRBV2
J: TRBJ2-1
D: -
DNA: TGTGCCAGCAGCCGTAACTCCTACAATGAGCAGTTCTTC
CDR3: CASSRNSYNEQFF

size: many
V: TRBV6-5
J: TRBJ2-5
D: -
DNA: TGTGCCAGCAGTTACTTAGAGACCCAGTACTTC
CDR3: CASSYLETQYF

size: -
V: TRBV7-3
J: TRBJ1-4
D: -
DNA: TGTGCCAGCAGCTTAGAGGGGGGGACCAGCGGTGAAAAACTGTTTTTT
CDR3: CASSLEGGTSGEKLFF

size: many
V: TRBV4-1
J: TRBJ2-7
D: TRBD2
DNA: TGCGCCAGCAGCCAAGATCCTAGCGGATTCTCCTACGAGCAGTACTTC
CDR3: CASSQDPSGFSYEQYF

size: -
V: TRBV5-1
J: TRBJ2-3
D: -
DNA: TGCGCCAGCAGCTCCAACGTTTCAGATGCGCAGTATTTT
CDR3: CASSSNVSDAQYF

size: -
V: TRBV19
J: TRBJ1-2
D: TRBD1
DNA: TGTGCCAGTAGTATCTTCGCCACAGGGGGCGTGTTTTGCTACACCTTC
CDR3: CASSIFATGGVFCYTF

size: few
V: TRBV6-2/TRBV6-3
J: TRBJ2-3
D: TRBD1
DNA: TGTGCCAGCCAAGGCCATCGAGACAGGGGAATCACAGATACGCAGTATTTT
CDR3: CASQGHRDRGITDTQYF

size: -
V: TRBV5-5
J: TRBJ2-7
D: -
DNA: TGTGCCAGCAGCTTGGGCCAGGCCCCCTCCTACGAGCAGTACTTC
CDR3: CASSLGQAPSYEQYF

size: once
V: TRBV19
J: TRBJ1-5
D: TRBD1
DNA: TGTGCCAGCAGTATGGGTGGACAGGACCCCTATCAGCCCCAGCATTTT
CDR3: CASSMGGQDPYQPQHF

size: many
V: TRBV4-2
J: TRBJ2-3
D: -
DNA: TGTGCCAGCAGCCAACCCGGGACGGGCGGAGATACGCAGTATTTT
CDR3: CASSQPGTGGDTQYF

size: many
V: TRBV6-5
J: TRBJ2-7
D: -
DNA: TGTGCCAGCAGTATTCAGGGAGGAGAGCAGTACTTC
CDR3: CASSIQGGEQYF

size: many
V: TRBV19
J: TRBJ2-5
D: -
DNA: TGTGCCAGTAGTATCGCTCAGGGTGAGGAGACCCAGTACTTC
CDR3: CASSIAQGEETQYF

size: -
V: TRBV2
J: TRBJ2-3
D: -
DNA: TGTACCAGCCAGGGACCGGGAGTCTTCACAGATACGCAGTATTTT
CDR3: CTSQGPGVFTDTQYF

size: -
V: TRBV20-1
J: TRBJ2-3
D: -
DNA: TGCAGTGCTAGCGAGGGAACGGATACGCAGTATTTT
CDR3: CSASEGTDTQYF

size: -
V: TRBV5-1
J: TRBJ1-1
D: TRBD1
DNA: TGCGCCAGCAGCTGGGGGGACAGGCTGAACACTGAAGCTTTCTTT
CDR3: CASSWGDRLNTEAFF

size: many
V: TRBV24-1
J: TRBJ2-2
D: TRBD1
DNA: TGTGCCACCAGTGACAGCACAGGGGTGGAGGAGCTGTTTTTT
CDR3: CATSDSTGVEELFF

size: -
V: TRBV20-1
J: TRBJ1-4
D: -
DNA: TGCAGTGCTAGAGCTATAGATGGACTAGAACTGTTTTTT
CDR3: CSARAIDGLELFF

size: -
V: TRBV24-1
J: TRBJ2-2
D: TRBD2
DNA: TGTGCCACCAGTGATTTGCGGGGGGGCGGGGAGCTGTTTTTT
CDR3: CATSDLRGGGELFF

size: many
V: TRBV6-5
J: TRBJ2-1
D: -
DNA: TGTGCCAGCACCCCAGAGTATGGGTACAATGAGCAGTTCTTC
CDR3: CASTPEYGYNEQFF

size: many
V: TRBV10-3
J: TRBJ2-3
D: TRBD2
DNA: TGTGCCATCAGTGAGATAGCGGGGGGAACAGATACGCAGTATTTT
CDR3: CAISEIAGGTDTQYF

size: -
V: TRBV6-6
J: TRBJ2-7
D: TRBD1
DNA: TGTGCCAGCAGTTACGCTACCGGGACAGGGGGCTACGAGCAGTACTTC
CDR3: CASSYATGTGGYEQYF

size: many
V: TRBV7-2
J: TRBJ2-1
D: -
DNA: TGTGCCAGCAGCTTCGGCGAGCAGTTCTTC
CDR3: CASSFGEQFF

size: many
V: TRBV4-3
J: TRBJ1-5
D: TRBD1
DNA: TGCGCCAGCAGCCCCCAGGGGGGGCGAGACAATCAGCCCCAGCATTTT
CDR3: CASSPQGGRDNQPQHF

size: -
V: TRBV24-1
J: TRBJ2-1
D: TRBD1
DNA: TGTGCCGCCAGCAGTCCGGGACAGAGATACAATGAGCAGTTCTTC
CDR3: CAASSPGQRYNEQFF

size: few
V: TRBV28
J: TRBJ2-7
D: -
DNA: TGTGCCAGCAGTTTATTCGGGGGGCACGGCGAGCAGTACTTC
CDR3: CASSLFGGHGEQYF

size: -
V: TRBV20-1
J: TRBJ2-3
D: -
DNA: TGCAGTGCTAGAGATCGAGCGGATCTTAGCACAGATACGCAGTATTTT
CDR3: CSARDRADLSTDTQYF

size: -
V: TRBV15
J: TRBJ2-7
D: -
DNA: TGTGCCACAGGACGGCCCGGGTCCTCCTACGAGCAGTACTTC
CDR3: CATGRPGSSYEQYF

size: many
V: TRBV4-3
J: TRBJ2-5
D: TRBD2
DNA: TGCGCCAGCAGCCAAGATTCGGGGGGGCGATGGGAAGAGACCCAGTACTTC
CDR3: CASSQDSGGRWEETQYF

size: many
V: TRBV5-6
J: TRBJ2-5
D: TRBD1
DNA: TGTGCCAGCAGCGGGACAGGGACTCCAACGGGGACCCAGTACTTC
CDR3: CASSGTGTPTGTQYF

size: -
V: TRBV7-2
J: TRBJ1-2
D: -
DNA: TGTGCCAGCAGCCGGGGGGGGGGCTACACCTTC
CDR3: CASSRGGGYTF

size: many
V: TRBV2
J: TRBJ2-7
D: -
DNA: TGTGCCAGCAGTGTCGGAGCCTACGAGCAGTACTTC
CDR3: CASSVGAYEQYF